This is a list of T cell receptor beta chains from one sample in a study. TCRdb re-analysed the 5' RACE reads in MiXCR, keeping a single row per CDR3 protein. The table records 6,700 or so distinct CDR3 sequences, about 60% of them present only once. Specimen: tumor-infiltrating memory CD4+ T cells sorted from the breast tumor. Receptors originate from a female donor with breast cancer. Each CDR3 is given with its conserved first and last residue. Size is omitted from some rows. Given values are once, few, many or a class for expanded clones.

j_gene,v_gene,abundance,CDR3aa
TRBJ2-1,TRBV10-1,-,CARNSLAGTYNEQFF
TRBJ1-5,TRBV20-1,-,CSAAGQGYNQPQHF
TRBJ2-5,TRBV7-6,-,CASSLGGLQGETQYF
TRBJ1-2,TRBV6-5,few,CASRPRASYGYTF
TRBJ2-3,TRBV7-7,-,CASSQLAGVTDTQYF
TRBJ2-2,TRBV7-6,-,CASSLMSGTGELFF
TRBJ1-1,TRBV20-1,-,CSAPPGGVFTEAFF
TRBJ1-2,TRBV5-1,-,CASSLRGASDGYTF
TRBJ2-3,TRBV30,-,CAWSVRHTDTQYF
TRBJ1-6,TRBV5-1,-,CASSPETGGDSPLHF
TRBJ2-3,TRBV29-1,-,CSVESQGHTDTQYF
TRBJ2-5,TRBV20-1,few,CSARDSQETQYF
TRBJ2-2,TRBV12-3/TRBV12-4,few,CASSPRSNTGELFF
TRBJ1-1,TRBV20-1,-,CSARDLSIFSEAFF
TRBJ2-2,TRBV12-3/TRBV12-4,few,CASSLYTGELFF
TRBJ2-5,TRBV11-3,-,CASSRQGDTQYF
TRBJ1-5,TRBV6-1,-,CASSDPRQGQQPQHF
TRBJ2-1,TRBV6-2/TRBV6-3,-,CASGGSNEQFF
TRBJ1-1,TRBV28,-,CASTSVEQPEAFF
TRBJ2-1,TRBV5-1,-,CASSVSLAGAGEQFF
TRBJ2-3,TRBV7-3,-,CASSLKVASGEDTQYF
TRBJ2-2,TRBV5-1,-,CASSATSGSSPLTGELFF
TRBJ2-7,TRBV9,-,CASSPRYDSYEQYF
TRBJ2-5,TRBV4-1,-,CASSQYGTSAQETQYF
TRBJ2-5,TRBV20-1,few,CSASPKKETQYF
TRBJ1-2,TRBV7-2,-,CASSLDQGGGYTF
TRBJ2-7,TRBV6-1,-,CASSHRDRYSYEQYF
TRBJ2-3,TRBV4-1,few,CASSQVAGTDTQYF
TRBJ2-3,TRBV4-2,-,CASSQGGANTDTQYF
TRBJ1-1,TRBV11-3,-,CASSLDISRTGRPEAFF
TRBJ1-1,TRBV5-1,-,CASSSPGQSGTEAFF
TRBJ2-5,TRBV20-1,-,CSATRVTRETQYF
TRBJ2-5,TRBV20-1,-,CSAQPGLAGGPGETQYF
TRBJ2-7,TRBV4-1,-,CASSLTGAYEQYF
TRBJ2-5,TRBV30,few,CAWRMQGVETQYF
TRBJ1-1,TRBV20-1,few,CSARDPQGWAEAFF
TRBJ2-1,TRBV15,few,CATSTTGIYGEQFF
TRBJ1-5,TRBV12-3/TRBV12-4,-,CASTTVGPRQPQLF
TRBJ2-7,TRBV5-6,-,CASSFGSYEQYF
TRBJ2-7,TRBV7-3,-,CASSLSGGLSYEQYF
TRBJ2-2,TRBV11-1,few,CASSRGANTGELFF
TRBJ2-3,TRBV11-2,-,CASSPGGSSTDTQYF
TRBJ2-1,TRBV9,-,CASSVGGDLYNEQFF
TRBJ2-5,TRBV7-6,-,CVSSPGLAGGYQETQYF
TRBJ1-4,TRBV4-1,-,CASSQFPPGRQGNEKLFF
TRBJ2-5,TRBV15,-,CATSRHSGGAETQYF
TRBJ2-3,TRBV5-1,once,CASSSLQGDTDTQYF
TRBJ1-2,TRBV29-1,-,CSARTGTNYGYTF
TRBJ2-3,TRBV6-1,few,CASTGQGLNTQYF
TRBJ2-5,TRBV20-1,-,CSASNIGETQYF